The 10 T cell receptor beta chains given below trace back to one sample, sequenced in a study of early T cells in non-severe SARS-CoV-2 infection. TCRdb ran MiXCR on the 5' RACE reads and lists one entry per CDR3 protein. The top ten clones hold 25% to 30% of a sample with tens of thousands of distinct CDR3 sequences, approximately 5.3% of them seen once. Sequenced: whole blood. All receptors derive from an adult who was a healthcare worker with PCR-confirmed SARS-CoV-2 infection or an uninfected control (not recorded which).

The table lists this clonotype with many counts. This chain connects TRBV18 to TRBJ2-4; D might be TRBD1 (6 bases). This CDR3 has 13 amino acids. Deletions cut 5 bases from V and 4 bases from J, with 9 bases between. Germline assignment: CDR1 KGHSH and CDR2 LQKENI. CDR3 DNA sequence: TGTGCCAGCTCATGGGACAAGAAAAACATTCAGTACTTC. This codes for CASSWDKKNIQYF.

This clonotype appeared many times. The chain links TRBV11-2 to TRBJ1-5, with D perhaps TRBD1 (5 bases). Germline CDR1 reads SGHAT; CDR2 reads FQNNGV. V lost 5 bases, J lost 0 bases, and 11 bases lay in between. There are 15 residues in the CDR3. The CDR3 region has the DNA TGTGCCAGCAGCGAGCGGGGCTATAGCAATCAGCCCCAGCATTTT. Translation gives CASSERGYSNQPQHF.

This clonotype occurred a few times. CDR3 nucleotides: TGTGCCATCAGTGATTCTACAGGGTCGAGCTCTCGCACCATATATTTT. It is translated as CAISDSTGSSSRTIYF. The V call is TRBV10-3, the J call TRBJ1-3; D is perhaps TRBD1 (6 bases). CDR3 length equals 16 residues. Germline V lookup: CDR1 ENHRY, CDR2 SYGVKD. V lost 3 bases to trimming and J lost 9 bases, with 21 bases between them.

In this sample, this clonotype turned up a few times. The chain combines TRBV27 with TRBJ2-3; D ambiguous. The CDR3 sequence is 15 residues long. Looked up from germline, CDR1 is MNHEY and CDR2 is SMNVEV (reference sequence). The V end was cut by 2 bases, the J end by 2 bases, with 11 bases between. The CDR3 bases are TGTGCCAGCAGTTTAAGTTTTGGATTCACAGATACGCAGTATTTT. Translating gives CASSLSFGFTDTQYF.

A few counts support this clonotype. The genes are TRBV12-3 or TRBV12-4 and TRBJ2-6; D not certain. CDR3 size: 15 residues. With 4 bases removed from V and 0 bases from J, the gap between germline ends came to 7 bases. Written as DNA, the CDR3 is TGTGCCAGCAGTTCCGACATCTCTGGGGCCAACGTCCTGACTTTC. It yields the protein CASSSDISGANVLTF.

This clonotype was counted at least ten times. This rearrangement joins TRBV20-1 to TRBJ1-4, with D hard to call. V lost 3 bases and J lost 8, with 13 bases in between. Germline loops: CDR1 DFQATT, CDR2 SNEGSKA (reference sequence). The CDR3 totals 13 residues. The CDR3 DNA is TGCAGTGCTAGTCGCACAGACCGGGAAAAACTGTTTTTT. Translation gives CSASRTDREKLFF.

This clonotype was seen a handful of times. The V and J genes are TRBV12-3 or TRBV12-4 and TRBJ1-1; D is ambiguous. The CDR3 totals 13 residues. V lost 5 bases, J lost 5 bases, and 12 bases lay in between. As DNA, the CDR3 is TGTGCCAGCAGTCCCCCGAAGGAAACTGAAGCTTTCTTT. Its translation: CASSPPKETEAFF.

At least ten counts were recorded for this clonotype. The CDR3 DNA is TGTGCCAGCAGCCAGGGCGCTATGAACACTGAAGCTTTCTTT. Protein sequence: CASSQGAMNTEAFF. This sequence joins TRBV3-1 and TRBJ1-1; no clear D gene. From germline, CDR1 is LGHDT and CDR2 YNNKEL (reference sequence). Trimming pared 3 bases from V and 0 bases from J, leaving 8 bases between. CDR3 length: 14 residues.

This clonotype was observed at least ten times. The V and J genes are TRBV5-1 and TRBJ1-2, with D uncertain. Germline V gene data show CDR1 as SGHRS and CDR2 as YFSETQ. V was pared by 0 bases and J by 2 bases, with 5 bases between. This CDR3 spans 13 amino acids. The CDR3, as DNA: TGCGCCAGCAGCTTGGGCGGAAACTATGGCTACACCTTC. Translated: CASSLGGNYGYTF.

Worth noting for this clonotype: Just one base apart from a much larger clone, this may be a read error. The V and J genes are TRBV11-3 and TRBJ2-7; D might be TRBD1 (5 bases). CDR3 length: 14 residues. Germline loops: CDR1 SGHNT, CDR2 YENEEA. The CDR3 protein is CASSLGGVSHEQHF. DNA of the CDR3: TGTGCCAGCAGCTTAGGGGGCGTAAGCCACGAGCAGCACTTC.